Given below is one TCR beta chain in context. The antigen is undetermined. This sample is drawn from a study of cytomegalovirus exposure and HLA in healthy donors. Study context: The roughly 130 validation repertoires used the same platform as the approximately 700 first-cohort repertoires (as reported by a later analysis). Study-wide findings and caveats: Generally TCR sequences proved uncommon, though certain public TCRs appeared in numerous donors. The authors listed 180 or so TCR beta chains as cytomegalovirus-associated.

Only in-frame clones appear in the TCRdb table, and some are missing; sequencing was by immunoSEQ multiplex PCR. The sample lists about 130,000 clones; around nine tenths were seen once. The CDR3 contains 13 residues. Germline V gene data show CDR1 as MNHEY and CDR2 as SMNVEV (reference sequence). The trim removed 6 bases at V and 3 bases at J, leaving 5 bases unmatched. Material: PBMCs. This receptor was obtained from a man aged 25 to 40 in good health and CMV-seronegative. This chain connects TRBV27 to TRBJ2-7; 7 bases match TRBD1. The CDR3 protein is CASRMTGNYEQYF. Here the CDR3 DNA reads TGTGCCAGCAGAATGACAGGGAACTACGAGCAGTACTTC.